A selection of T cell receptor beta chains follows, all from one sample in a study of cytomegalovirus exposure and HLA in healthy donors. Method: immunoSEQ multiplex PCR; TCRdb's copy keeps in-frame clones and lacks some. The repertoire holds about 130,000 clones, with around 74% as singletons. Material: PBMCs. The receptors stem from a woman between 50 and 59 years old in good health and CMV-seropositive. Each CDR3 is given with its conserved first and last residue. Each record gives: V gene, CDR3 length, J gene, CDR3 protein.

v_call: TRBV30
cdr3_length: 13
j_call: TRBJ1-6
cdr3_aa: CAWRVGSNSPLHF

v_call: TRBV5-1
cdr3_length: 16
j_call: TRBJ1-5
cdr3_aa: CASSLDGSNRGQPQHF

v_call: TRBV27
cdr3_length: 15
j_call: TRBJ2-1
cdr3_aa: CASRIGDSTSIEQFF

v_call: TRBV6-6
cdr3_length: 14
j_call: TRBJ1-1
cdr3_aa: CASRAVGQLTEAFF

v_call: TRBV6-1
cdr3_length: 17
j_call: TRBJ2-7
cdr3_aa: CASSGGGLAGGHYEQYF

v_call: TRBV7-9
cdr3_length: 15
j_call: TRBJ1-2
cdr3_aa: CASSDSAARHWTSPF

v_call: TRBV23-1
cdr3_length: 19
j_call: TRBJ2-3
cdr3_aa: CASSQSSPMDRGDTDTQYF

v_call: TRBV11-2
cdr3_length: 15
j_call: TRBJ2-6
cdr3_aa: CASSPGSPGANVLTF

v_call: TRBV5-1
cdr3_length: 14
j_call: TRBJ2-5
cdr3_aa: CASKSLAGQETQYF

v_call: TRBV2
cdr3_length: 16
j_call: TRBJ1-5
cdr3_aa: CASSGAGTGVFQPQHF

v_call: TRBV5-1
cdr3_length: 15
j_call: TRBJ2-7
cdr3_aa: CASTGQGGVSSEQYF

v_call: TRBV9
cdr3_length: 15
j_call: TRBJ1-6
cdr3_aa: CASSATGINSSPLHF

v_call: TRBV9
cdr3_length: 16
j_call: TRBJ1-1
cdr3_aa: CASSVGAGVSGTEAFF

v_call: TRBV6-4
cdr3_length: 17
j_call: TRBJ1-2
cdr3_aa: CASSDSRRAGDRYGYTF

v_call: TRBV27
cdr3_length: 15
j_call: TRBJ2-2
cdr3_aa: CASSQLGGLGGELFF

v_call: TRBV6-6
cdr3_length: 14
j_call: TRBJ2-1
cdr3_aa: CASSPTSGGSEQFF

v_call: TRBV5-6
cdr3_length: 14
j_call: TRBJ2-7
cdr3_aa: CASSLAVASYEQYF

v_call: TRBV7-2
cdr3_length: 16
j_call: TRBJ1-4
cdr3_aa: CASSIMGTGTNEKLFF

v_call: TRBV6-1
cdr3_length: 15
j_call: TRBJ2-3
cdr3_aa: CASSEALRGRDTQYF

v_call: TRBV19
cdr3_length: 16
j_call: TRBJ2-3
cdr3_aa: CASSMAVGQGASTQYF

v_call: TRBV5-4
cdr3_length: 14
j_call: TRBJ1-6
cdr3_aa: CASSLATGGGPLHF

v_call: TRBV6-5
cdr3_length: 13
j_call: TRBJ2-7
cdr3_aa: CASSYEGDYEQYF